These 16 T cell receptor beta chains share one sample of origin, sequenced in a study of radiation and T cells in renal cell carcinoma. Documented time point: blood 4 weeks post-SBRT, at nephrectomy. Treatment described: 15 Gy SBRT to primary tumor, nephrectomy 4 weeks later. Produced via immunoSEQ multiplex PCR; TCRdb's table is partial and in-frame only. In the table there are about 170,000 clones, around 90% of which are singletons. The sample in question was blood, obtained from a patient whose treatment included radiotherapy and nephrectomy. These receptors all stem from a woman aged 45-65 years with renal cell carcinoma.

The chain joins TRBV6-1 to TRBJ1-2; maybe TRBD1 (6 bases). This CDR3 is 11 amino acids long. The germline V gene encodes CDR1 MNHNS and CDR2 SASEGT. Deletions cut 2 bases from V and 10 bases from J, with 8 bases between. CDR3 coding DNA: TGTGCCAGCAGTGAAACAGGGTCCTACACCTTC. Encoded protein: CASSETGSYTF.

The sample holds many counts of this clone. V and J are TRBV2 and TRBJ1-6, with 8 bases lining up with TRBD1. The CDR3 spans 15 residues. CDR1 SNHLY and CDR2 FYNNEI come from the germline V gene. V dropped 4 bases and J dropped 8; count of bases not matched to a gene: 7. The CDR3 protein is CASSGQGAWDSPLHF. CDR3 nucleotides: TGTGCCAGCAGTGGCCAGGGGGCTTGGGATTCACCCCTCCACTTT. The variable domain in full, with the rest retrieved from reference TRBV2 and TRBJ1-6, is EPEVTQTPSHQVTQMGQEVILRCVPISNHLYFYWYRQILGQKVEFLVSFYNNEISEKSEIFDDQFSVERPDGSNFTLKIRSTKLEDSAMYFCASSGQGAWDSPLHFGNGTRLTVT.

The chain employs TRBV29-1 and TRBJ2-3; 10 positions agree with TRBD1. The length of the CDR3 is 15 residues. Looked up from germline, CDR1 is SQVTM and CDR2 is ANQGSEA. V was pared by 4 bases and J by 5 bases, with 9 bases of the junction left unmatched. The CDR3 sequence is CSVGLDRGYGDTQYF. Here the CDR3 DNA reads TGCAGCGTTGGCCTGGACAGGGGGTACGGAGATACGCAGTATTTT.

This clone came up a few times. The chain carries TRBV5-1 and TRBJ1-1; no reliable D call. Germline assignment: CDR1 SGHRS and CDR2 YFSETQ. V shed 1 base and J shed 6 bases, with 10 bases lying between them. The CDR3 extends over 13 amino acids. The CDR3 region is CASSLTYDSEAFF. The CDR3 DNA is TGCGCCAGCAGCTTGACGTATGATTCTGAAGCTTTCTTT.

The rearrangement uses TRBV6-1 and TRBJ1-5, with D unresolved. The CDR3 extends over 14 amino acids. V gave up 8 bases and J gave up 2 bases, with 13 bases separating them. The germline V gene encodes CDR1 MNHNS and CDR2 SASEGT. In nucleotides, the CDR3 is TGTGCCAGCGACGTGTCCCTTGGCAATCAGCCCCAGCATTTT. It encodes CASDVSLGNQPQHF.

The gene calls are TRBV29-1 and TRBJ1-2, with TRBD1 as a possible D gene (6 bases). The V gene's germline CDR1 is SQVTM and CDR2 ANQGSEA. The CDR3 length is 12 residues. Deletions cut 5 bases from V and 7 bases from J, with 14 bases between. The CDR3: CSVFSQGSGYTF. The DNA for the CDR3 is TGCAGCGTTTTTTCGCAGGGGTCTGGCTACACCTTC.

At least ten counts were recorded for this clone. The CDR3 bases are TGTGCCAGCAACTTGTCACCGAACACTGAAGCTTTCTTT. As protein: CASNLSPNTEAFF. The chain joins TRBV6-5 to TRBJ1-1; the D is unclear. Germline V gene lookup returns CDR1 MNHEY and CDR2 SVGAGI. Trimming removed 7 bases from V and 1 base from J, with 10 bases in between. This CDR3 is 13 amino acids long.

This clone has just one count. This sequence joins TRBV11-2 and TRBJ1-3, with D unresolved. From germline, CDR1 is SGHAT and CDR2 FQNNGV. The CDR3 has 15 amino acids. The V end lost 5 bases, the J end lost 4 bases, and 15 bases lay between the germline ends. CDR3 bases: TGTGCCAGCAGCACCGGAATAGGAGGCGGAAACACCATATATTTT. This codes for CASSTGIGGGNTIYF.

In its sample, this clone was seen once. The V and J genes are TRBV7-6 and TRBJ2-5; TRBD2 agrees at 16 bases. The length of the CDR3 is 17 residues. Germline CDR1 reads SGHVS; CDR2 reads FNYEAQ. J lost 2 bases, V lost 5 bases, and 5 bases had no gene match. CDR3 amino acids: CASSEGLAGGPQETQYF. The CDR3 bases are TGTGCCAGCAGCGAGGGACTAGCGGGGGGGCCTCAAGAGACCCAGTACTTC. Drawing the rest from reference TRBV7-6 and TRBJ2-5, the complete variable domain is GAGVSQSPRYKVTKRGQDVALRCDPISGHVSLYWYRQALGQGPEFLTYFNYEAQQDKSGLPNDRFSAERPEGSISTLTIQRTEQRDSAMYRCASSEGLAGGPQETQYFGPGTRLLVL.

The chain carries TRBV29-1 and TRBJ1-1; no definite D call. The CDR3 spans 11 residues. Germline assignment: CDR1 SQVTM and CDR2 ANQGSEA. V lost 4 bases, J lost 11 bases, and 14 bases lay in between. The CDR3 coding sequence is TGCAGCGTTGCCGAGGTTCCCAGGGCTTTCTTT. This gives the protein CSVAEVPRAFF.

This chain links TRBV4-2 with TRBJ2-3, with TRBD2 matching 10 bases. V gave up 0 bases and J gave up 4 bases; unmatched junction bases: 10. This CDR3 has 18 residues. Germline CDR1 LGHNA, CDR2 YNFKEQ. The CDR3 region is CASSQERSGGAGADTQYF. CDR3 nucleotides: TGTGCCAGCAGCCAAGAGAGAAGCGGGGGGGCCGGGGCAGATACGCAGTATTTT.

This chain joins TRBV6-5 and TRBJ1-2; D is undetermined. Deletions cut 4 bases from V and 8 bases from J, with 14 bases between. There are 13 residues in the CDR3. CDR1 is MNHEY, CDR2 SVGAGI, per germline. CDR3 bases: TGTGCCAGCAGTTTAGGGAAGATGGTCGGCTACACCTTC. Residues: CASSLGKMVGYTF.

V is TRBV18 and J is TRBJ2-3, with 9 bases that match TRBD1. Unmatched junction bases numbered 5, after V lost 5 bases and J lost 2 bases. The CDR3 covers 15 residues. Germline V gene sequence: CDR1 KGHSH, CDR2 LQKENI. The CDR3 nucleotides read TGTGCCAGCTCAACGGGACAGGGAGTCACAGATACGCAGTATTTT. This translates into CASSTGQGVTDTQYF.

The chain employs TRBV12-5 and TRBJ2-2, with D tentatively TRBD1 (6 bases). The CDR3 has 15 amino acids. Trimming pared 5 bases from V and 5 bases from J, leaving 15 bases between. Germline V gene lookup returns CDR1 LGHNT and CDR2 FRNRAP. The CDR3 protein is CASGPGWGRTGELFF. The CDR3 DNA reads TGTGCTAGTGGTCCGGGATGGGGGCGGACCGGGGAGCTGTTTTTT.

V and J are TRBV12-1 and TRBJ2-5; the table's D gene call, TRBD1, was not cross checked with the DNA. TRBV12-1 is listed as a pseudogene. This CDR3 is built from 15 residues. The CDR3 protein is CASSFAGARKETQYF. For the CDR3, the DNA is TGTGCCAGCAGCTTTGCGGGGGCTAGAAAAGAGACCCAGTACTTC.

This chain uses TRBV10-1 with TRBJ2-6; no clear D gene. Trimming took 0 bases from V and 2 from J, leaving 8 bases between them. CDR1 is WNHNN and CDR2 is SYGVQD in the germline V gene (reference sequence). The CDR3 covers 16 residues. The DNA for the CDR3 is TGCGCCAGCAGTGAGTCCTGGGGTACTGGGGCCAACGTCCTGACTTTC. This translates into CASSESWGTGANVLTF.